Below are 19 T cell receptor beta chains sequenced from a single sample in a study of cytomegalovirus exposure and HLA in healthy donors. The PCR employed 60 Vbeta primers together with 13 Jbeta primers. Sequencing used immunoSEQ multiplex PCR; TCRdb keeps in-frame clones, though not all of them. The sample holds fewer than 90,000 clones; about 79% are singletons and the top ten take roughly 5.5%. Material for sequencing was PBMCs. The receptor set was obtained from a female donor in good health and CMV-seronegative.

This chain uses TRBV6-6 with TRBJ2-5, with TRBD2 matching over 9 bases. V dropped 0 bases and J dropped 2; count of bases not matched to a gene: 1. Germline-derived CDR1 and CDR2 are MNHNY and SVGAGI (reference sequence). This CDR3 has 15 residues. The chain's CDR3 is CASSYSTSGQETQYF. As DNA, the CDR3 is TGTGCCAGCAGTTACTCGACTAGCGGACAAGAGACCCAGTACTTC.

The chain combines TRBV25-1 with TRBJ2-5; 7 nucleotides agree with TRBD2. The CDR3 consists of 15 residues. Germline-derived CDR1 and CDR2 are MGHDK and SYGVNS. V lost 4 bases to trimming and J lost 3 bases; unmatched junction nucleotides: 8. The CDR3 region has the DNA TGTGCCAGCAGTGCCCAGACAGCGGGGAAAGAGACCCAGTACTTC. Its translation is CASSAQTAGKETQYF.

The chain joins TRBV5-4 to TRBJ2-7, with a weak D call TRBD1 (7 bases). Germline values: CDR1 SGHNT, CDR2 YYREEE (reference sequence). Trimming left V 0 bases short and J 3 bases short, with 10 bases between. The CDR3 spans 14 residues. The CDR3 protein is CASSLDQGGYEQYF. The CDR3 bases are TGTGCCAGCAGCTTGGACCAGGGGGGCTACGAGCAGTACTTC.

This chain uses TRBV6-1 with TRBJ2-5; a possible D gene is TRBD2 (7 bases). Trimming took 3 bases from V and 1 from J, leaving 18 bases between them. The CDR3 length is 17 residues. Germline V gene lookup returns CDR1 MNHNS and CDR2 SASEGT. The DNA of the CDR3 is TGTGCCAGCAGTGACGGCGCGCGGGGGCGGACCCAAGAGACCCAGTACTTC. Amino acids: CASSDGARGRTQETQYF.

V is TRBV28 and J is TRBJ2-5; 11 nucleotides line up with TRBD1. Germline-derived CDR1 and CDR2 are MDHEN and SYDVKM. Losses at the gene ends were 6 bases for V and 3 bases for J; bases not matched to a gene: 6. CDR3 size: 15 residues. In DNA form, the CDR3 reads TGTGCCAGCAGGGGTGGACAGGGGGCCGAAGAGACCCAGTACTTC. Translating gives CASRGGQGAEETQYF.

This sequence joins TRBV27 and TRBJ2-1; the match to TRBD2 covers 10 bases. This CDR3 has 14 residues. Germline V CDR1 and CDR2: MNHEY, SMNVEV (reference sequence). With 5 bases clipped from V and 4 bases from J, the junction kept 2 bases outside the gene matches. The CDR3 nucleotides read TGTGCCAGCAGTGGACTAGCGGATTACAATGAGCAGTTCTTC. It translates to CASSGLADYNEQFF.

The V gene is TRBV6-5, the J gene TRBJ1-3; D is unresolved. Germline V lookup: CDR1 MNHEY, CDR2 SVGAGI. Trimming took off 0 bases at V and 0 bases at J, with 9 bases between the two ends. This CDR3 has 16 residues. CDR3 nucleotide sequence: TGTGCCAGCAGTTACTCGAGTTTGCTCTCTGGAAACACCATATATTTT. Amino acid sequence: CASSYSSLLSGNTIYF.

This clone showed up just once. The chain is built from TRBV18 and TRBJ2-7, with 16 bases identical to TRBD2. The ends lost 0 bases at V and 5 bases at J; junction bases unmatched: 4. CDR3 size: 17 residues. CDR1 and CDR2 (germline): KGHSH, LQKENI. CDR3 region: CASSPPGTSGGAHEQYF. CDR3 DNA sequence: TGTGCCAGCTCACCACCCGGGACTAGCGGGGGGGCCCACGAGCAGTACTTC.

The V call is TRBV6-5, the J call TRBJ2-7, with D perhaps matching TRBD1 (6 bases). Germline CDR1 is MNHEY and CDR2 is SVGAGI. Trimming removed 10 bases from V and 6 bases from J, with 16 bases in between. The CDR3 runs 12 residues. CDR3 loop: CATNTQGGEQYF. The CDR3 DNA is TGTGCCACCAACACACAGGGTGGCGAGCAGTACTTC.

The V gene is TRBV5-8, the J gene TRBJ2-7; 9 bases map to TRBD1. Germline assignment: CDR1 SGHTS and CDR2 YDEGEE. V dropped 4 bases and J dropped 3; count of bases not matched to a gene: 11. CDR3 size: 16 residues. The CDR3 nucleotides are TGTGCCAGCAGCCTCCCTTCGTCGGGACAGGGCTACGAGCAGTACTTC. This translates into CASSLPSSGQGYEQYF.

This clone was found many times. The chain couples TRBV7-2 to TRBJ2-7; D gene ambiguous. V was cut by 4 bases and J by 2 bases, with 12 bases left in between. Per germline, CDR1 SGHTA and CDR2 FQGNSA. The CDR3 has 14 residues. The CDR3 DNA follows: TGTGCCAGCAGCTCTTCAGTCTCAACCTACGAGCAGTACTTC. This gives the protein CASSSSVSTYEQYF. The whole variable domain, remainder taken from reference TRBV7-2 and TRBJ2-7, is GAGVSQSPSNKVTEKGKDVELRCDPISGHTALYWYRQSLGQGLEFLIYFQGNSAPDKSGLPSDRFSAERTGGSVSTLTIQRTQQEDSAVYLCASSSSVSTYEQYFGPGTRLTVT.

The chain is built from TRBV6-1 and TRBJ1-2; tentatively, D is TRBD1 (6 bases). V was trimmed by 2 bases and J by 5 bases, leaving 9 bases between them. The length of the CDR3 is 13 residues. Germline assignment: CDR1 MNHNS and CDR2 SASEGT. CDR3 residues: CASSEYREYGYTF. The CDR3 region has the DNA TGTGCCAGCAGTGAATACAGGGAGTATGGCTACACCTTC.

The chain couples TRBV25-1 to TRBJ2-1; D might be TRBD1 (6 bases). This CDR3 comprises 15 residues. Trimming removed 8 bases at V and 2 bases at J, with 16 bases between. Germline CDR1 MGHDK, CDR2 SYGVNS. CDR3 in amino acids: CASLSSQGTYNEQFF. CDR3 DNA: TGTGCCAGCCTATCCTCTCAGGGGACCTACAATGAGCAGTTCTTC. Combining the CDR3 with reference TRBV25-1 and TRBJ2-1 gives the whole variable domain EADIYQTPRYLVIGTGKKITLECSQTMGHDKMYWYQQDPGMELHLIHYSYGVNSTEKGDLSSESTVSRIRTEHFPLTLESARPSHTSQYLCASLSSQGTYNEQFFGPGTRLTVL.

The chain is built from TRBV29-1 and TRBJ1-2; possibly TRBD1 for D (6 bases). The germline V gene has CDR1 SQVTM and CDR2 ANQGSEA. The CDR3 spans 12 residues. V lost 5 bases to trimming and J lost 3 bases, with 10 bases between them. CDR3 residues: CSVPYRDYGYTF. In DNA form, the CDR3 reads TGCAGCGTTCCCTACAGGGACTATGGCTACACCTTC.

The chain uses TRBV5-4 and TRBJ1-4; no reliable D call. Germline V gene sequence: CDR1 SGHNT, CDR2 YYREEE (reference sequence). V was pared by 4 bases and J by 3 bases, with 10 bases between. This CDR3 has 14 amino acids. The CDR3 protein is CASSPRGSNEKLFF. CDR3 coding DNA: TGTGCCAGCAGCCCCAGAGGGTCTAATGAAAAACTGTTTTTT.

The chain is built from TRBV7-2 and TRBJ1-4, with 12 bases that match TRBD1. After removal of 3 bases from V and 4 bases from J, the junction contained 6 bases not matched to a gene. CDR1 SGHTA and CDR2 FQGNSA come from the germline V gene. The length of the CDR3 is 17 residues. The CDR3 sequence: CASSLGDRGRFNEKLFF. CDR3 sequence (DNA): TGTGCCAGCAGCTTGGGGGACAGGGGGCGTTTTAATGAAAAACTGTTTTTT.

The chain links TRBV14 to TRBJ2-1; D might be TRBD1 (5 bases). The CDR3 extends over 17 amino acids. V was cut by 1 base and J by 0 bases, with 13 bases left in between. Germline V gene data show CDR1 as SGHDN and CDR2 as FVKESK. The chain's CDR3 is CASSQGPGSFSYNEQFF. The CDR3 DNA follows: TGTGCCAGCAGCCAAGGGCCAGGGTCGTTCTCCTACAATGAGCAGTTCTTC.

The rearrangement uses TRBV27 and TRBJ1-1; D is perhaps TRBD1 (5 bases). This CDR3 is 16 amino acids long. V shed 1 base and J shed 3 bases, with 15 bases lying between them. From germline, CDR1 is MNHEY and CDR2 SMNVEV (reference sequence). This chain's CDR3 is CASSLYRGTGHTEAFF. The CDR3 DNA reads TGTGCCAGCAGTTTATATCGGGGGACGGGGCACACTGAAGCTTTCTTT.

The rearrangement joins TRBV13 to TRBJ1-1; 8 nucleotides line up with TRBD1. Germline assignment: CDR1 PRHDT and CDR2 FYEKMQ (reference sequence). J gave up 5 bases and V 4 bases, and 15 bases lay outside the gene matches. The CDR3 length is 17 residues. In nucleotides, the CDR3 is TGTGCCAGCAGCTCAAGCCCGGGGACAGGCTTTGGGACTGAAGCTTTCTTT. The encoded protein is CASSSSPGTGFGTEAFF.